These T cell receptor beta chains were read from a single sample in a study of T cells in Graves' hyperthyroidism and ophthalmopathy. TCRdb independently ran MiXCR on the multiplex PCR reads; one entry per CDR3 protein. The sample yields 650,000 to 800,000 distinct CDR3 sequences, approximately 42% seen once. Specimen: peripheral blood or thyroid tissue (not recorded which). These receptors were obtained from an adult man with Graves' disease, either hyperthyroidism or ophthalmopathy (not recorded which). Both conserved end residues are trimmed from each CDR3. D genes are given only for firm matches.

j_call	v_call	d_call	cdr3_aa
TRBJ1-6	TRBV12-5	NA	ASGLKQGYGSPLH
TRBJ1-1	TRBV12-5	NA	ASGLVRYRKNTEAF
TRBJ1-5	TRBV6-6	NA	ASRWDMVGVKDNQPQH
TRBJ1-2	TRBV7-2	NA	ASSQEGQGHYGYT
TRBJ1-5	TRBV29-1	NA	SVAENSNQPQH
TRBJ2-2	TRBV7-9	TRBD2	ASRTSGSGTGELF
TRBJ1-6	TRBV7-2	TRBD1	ASSTGTGGH
TRBJ1-4	TRBV6-1	NA	ASIRQGNGNEKLF
TRBJ2-2	TRBV15	TRBD2	ATSSASGRKGATGELF
TRBJ1-6	TRBV7-2	TRBD1	ASSRRRDRNNSPLH
TRBJ1-5	TRBV6-1	NA	ASSVTGTSNQPQH
TRBJ2-7	TRBV6-5	NA	ASIGRDYEQY
TRBJ1-5	TRBV5-1	NA	ASSPTSQPQH
TRBJ2-7	TRBV7-2	NA	ASSTGPWEQY
TRBJ2-5	TRBV6-4	NA	ASSAPRGAETQY
TRBJ2-7	TRBV25-1	NA	ASSEWDEQY
TRBJ2-5	TRBV29-1	NA	SVDQNQETQY
TRBJ2-2	TRBV2	NA	ASSYNTGSGELF
TRBJ2-2	TRBV10-3	TRBD1	AISESPDRELTGELF
TRBJ2-5	TRBV29-1	NA	SVEVRETQY
TRBJ1-6	TRBV20-1	NA	SARSEFGLNNSPLH
TRBJ1-2	TRBV10-3	NA	AIGGDNYGYT
TRBJ1-5	TRBV20-1	TRBD1	SARDRHNQPQH
TRBJ2-7	TRBV5-1	TRBD1	ASSSGTGYPYEQY
TRBJ1-1	TRBV10-3	TRBD1	AISTGVTTEAF
TRBJ1-1	TRBV6-5	NA	ASSLYQRTRDTEAF
TRBJ2-7	TRBV4-1	NA	ASSPGGGYSYEQY